This TCR beta chain was profiled in a study of blood T cell repertoires in COVID-19. At the level of the study: Some COVID-19 samples were acute and others convalescent; all came from the United States, Italy and Spain. PBMCs, B-cell-depleted T cells, or T cells provided the cDNA or gDNA that made up the material.

The V segment lost 1 base and the J segment 5 bases; nucleotides outside the gene matches: 7. The CDR3 has 15 residues. CDR1 and CDR2 (germline): LGHDT, YNNKEL (reference sequence). In the original workflow: Scientists estimated how many nucleated cells there were by amplifying reference gene primers. The method was immunoSEQ multiplex PCR; TCRdb's version includes in-frame clones alone and lacks a portion of them. The V and J calls and clone size are taken from that table; D and trimming were inferred from the DNA. The sample lists some 250,000 clones; approximately 86% were seen once. The chain is built from TRBV3-1 (or the pseudogene TRBV3-2) and TRBJ2-7; 8 nucleotides line up with TRBD1. Sequenced material: peripheral blood. The TCR sequence derives from a woman aged 70-85 years with active or convalescent COVID-19. The CDR3 coding sequence is TGTGCCAGCAGCCAAGGGACAGGGATGGGTAACGAGCAGTACTTC. It yields the protein CASSQGTGMGNEQYF.